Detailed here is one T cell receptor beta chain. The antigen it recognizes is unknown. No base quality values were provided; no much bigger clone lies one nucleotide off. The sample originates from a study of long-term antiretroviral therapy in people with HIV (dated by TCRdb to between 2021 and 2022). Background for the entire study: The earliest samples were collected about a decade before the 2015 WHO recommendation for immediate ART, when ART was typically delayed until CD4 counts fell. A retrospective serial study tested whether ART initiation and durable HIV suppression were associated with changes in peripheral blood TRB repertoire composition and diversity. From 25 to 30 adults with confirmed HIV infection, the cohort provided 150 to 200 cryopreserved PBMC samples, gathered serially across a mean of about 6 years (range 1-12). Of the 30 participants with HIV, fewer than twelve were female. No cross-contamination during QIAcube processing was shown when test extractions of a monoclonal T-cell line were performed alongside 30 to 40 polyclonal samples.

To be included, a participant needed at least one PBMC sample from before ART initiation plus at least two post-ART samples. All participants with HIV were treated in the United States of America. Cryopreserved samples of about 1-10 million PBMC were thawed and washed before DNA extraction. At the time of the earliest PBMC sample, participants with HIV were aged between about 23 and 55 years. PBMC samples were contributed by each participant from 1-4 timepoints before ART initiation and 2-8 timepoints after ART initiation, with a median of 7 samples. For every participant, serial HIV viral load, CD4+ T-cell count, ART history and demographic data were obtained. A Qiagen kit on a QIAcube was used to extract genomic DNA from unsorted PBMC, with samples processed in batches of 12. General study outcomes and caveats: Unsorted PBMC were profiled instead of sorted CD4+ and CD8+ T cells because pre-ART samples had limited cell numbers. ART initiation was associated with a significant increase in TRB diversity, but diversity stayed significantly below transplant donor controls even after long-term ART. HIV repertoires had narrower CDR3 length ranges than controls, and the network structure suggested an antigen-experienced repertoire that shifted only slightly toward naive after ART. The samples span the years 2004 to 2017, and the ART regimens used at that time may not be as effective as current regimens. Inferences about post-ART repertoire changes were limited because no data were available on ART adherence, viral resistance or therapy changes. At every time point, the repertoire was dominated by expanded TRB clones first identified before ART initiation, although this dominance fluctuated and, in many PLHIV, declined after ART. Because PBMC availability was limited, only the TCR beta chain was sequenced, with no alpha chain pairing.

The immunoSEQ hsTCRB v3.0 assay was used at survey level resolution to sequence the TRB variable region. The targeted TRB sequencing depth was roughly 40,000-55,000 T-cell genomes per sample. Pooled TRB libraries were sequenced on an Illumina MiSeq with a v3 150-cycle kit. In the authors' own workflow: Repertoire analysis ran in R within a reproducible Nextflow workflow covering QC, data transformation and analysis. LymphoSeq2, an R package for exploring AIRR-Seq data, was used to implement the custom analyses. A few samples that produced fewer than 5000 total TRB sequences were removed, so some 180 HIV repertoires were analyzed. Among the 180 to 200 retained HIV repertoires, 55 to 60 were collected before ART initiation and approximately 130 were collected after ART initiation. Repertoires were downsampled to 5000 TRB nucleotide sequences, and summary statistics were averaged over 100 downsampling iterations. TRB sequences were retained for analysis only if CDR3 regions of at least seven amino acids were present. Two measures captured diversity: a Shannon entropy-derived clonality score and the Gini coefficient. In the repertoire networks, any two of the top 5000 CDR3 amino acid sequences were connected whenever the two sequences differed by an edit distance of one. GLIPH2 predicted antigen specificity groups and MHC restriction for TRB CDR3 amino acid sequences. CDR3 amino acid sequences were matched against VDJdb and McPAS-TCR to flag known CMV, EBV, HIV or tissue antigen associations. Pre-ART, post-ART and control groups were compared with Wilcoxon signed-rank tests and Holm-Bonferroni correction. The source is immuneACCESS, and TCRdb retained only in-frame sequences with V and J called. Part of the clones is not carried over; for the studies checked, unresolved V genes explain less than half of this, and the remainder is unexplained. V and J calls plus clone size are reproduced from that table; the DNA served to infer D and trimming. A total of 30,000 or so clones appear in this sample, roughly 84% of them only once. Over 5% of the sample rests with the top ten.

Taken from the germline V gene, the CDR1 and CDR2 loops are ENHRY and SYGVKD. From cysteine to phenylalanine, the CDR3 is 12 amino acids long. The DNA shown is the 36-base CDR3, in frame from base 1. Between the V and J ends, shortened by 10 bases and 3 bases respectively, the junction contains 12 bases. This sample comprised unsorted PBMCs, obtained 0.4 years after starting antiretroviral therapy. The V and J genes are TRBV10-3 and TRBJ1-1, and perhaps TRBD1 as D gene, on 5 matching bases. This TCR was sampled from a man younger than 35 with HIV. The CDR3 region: CATSGPDTEAFF. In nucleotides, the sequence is TGTGCCACCTCAGGGCCTGACACTGAAGCTTTCTTT.